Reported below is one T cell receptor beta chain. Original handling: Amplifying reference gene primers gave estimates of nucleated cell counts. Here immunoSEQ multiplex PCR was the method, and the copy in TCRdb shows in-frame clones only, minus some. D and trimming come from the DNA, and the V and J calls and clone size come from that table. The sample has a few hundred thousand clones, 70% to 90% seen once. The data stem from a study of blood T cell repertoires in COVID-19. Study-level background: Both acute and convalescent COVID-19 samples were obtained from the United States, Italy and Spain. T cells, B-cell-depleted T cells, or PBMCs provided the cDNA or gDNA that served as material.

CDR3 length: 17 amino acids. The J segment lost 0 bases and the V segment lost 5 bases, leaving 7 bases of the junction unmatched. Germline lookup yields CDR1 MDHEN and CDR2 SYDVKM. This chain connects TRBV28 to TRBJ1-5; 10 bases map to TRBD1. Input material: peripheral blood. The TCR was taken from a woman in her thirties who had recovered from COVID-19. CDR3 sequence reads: CASSGSGTGVSNQPQHF. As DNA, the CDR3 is TGTGCCAGCAGTGGTTCAGGGACAGGGGTTAGCAATCAGCCCCAGCATTTT.